Described below is a single T cell receptor (beta chain) sequence and its context. The V gene end was trimmed by 6 bases and the J gene end by 4 bases; junction bases not matched to a gene: 6. The germline V gene encodes CDR1 MNHEY and CDR2 SMNVEV (reference sequence). CDR3 length: 15 amino acids. It was autoimmune disease history or systemic immunosuppression that excluded patients. On cycle 4 day 1 and cycle 7 day 1, as well as at baseline, blood was sampled. The sample comes from a study of OX40 agonist ivuxolimab in advanced cancers. Background on the study: Melanoma, hepatocellular carcinoma, head and neck or renal cell cancer occurred in dose-escalation patients. Three patients got partial responses; one had hepatocellular carcinoma and two had cutaneous melanoma.

Assay: immunoSEQ multiplex PCR; the TCRdb copy retains only in-frame clones and omits some. The data hold just over 60,000 clones, with approximately 90% observed a single time. The gene calls are TRBV27 and TRBJ2-1, with TRBD1 matching over 10 bases. This clonotype originated in an adult with an advanced solid tumor such as melanoma, head and neck, liver or kidney cancer. Sequenced here: CD4+ or CD8+ T cells sorted from blood, sampled in a trial of the OX40 agonist ivuxolimab. The CDR3 sequence is CASRPTGGFYNEQFF. In DNA, the CDR3 is TGTGCCAGCAGACCGACAGGGGGCTTTTACAATGAGCAGTTCTTC.